The 23 T cell receptor beta chains given below trace back to one sample, sequenced in a study of cytomegalovirus exposure and HLA in healthy donors. Clones were sequenced by immunoSEQ multiplex PCR, and TCRdb holds only the in-frame ones, with some missing. The sample yields some 90,000 clones, 87% seen once. The sequenced sample was PBMCs. These receptors were collected from a woman in her thirties in good health and CMV-seronegative.

This clone was seen a single time. The CDR3 DNA sequence: TGTGCCAGCAGTTTGTCGCGGATCTATGGCTACACCTTC. Amino acid sequence: CASSLSRIYGYTF. The genes are TRBV28 and TRBJ1-2; D is uncertain. V lost 3 bases to trimming and J lost 4 bases, with 9 bases between them. From germline, CDR1 is MDHEN and CDR2 SYDVKM. The CDR3 is 13 residues long.

The chain has TRBV2 and TRBJ2-7; D perhaps matches TRBD2 (5 bases). V dropped 9 bases and J dropped 2 bases, with 14 bases sitting between them. Per the germline V gene, CDR1 is SNHLY and CDR2 is FYNNEI. The CDR3 loop spans 13 amino acids. The CDR3 here is CARAPPGTYEQYF. The CDR3, as DNA: TGTGCCAGAGCCCCCCCCGGGACCTACGAGCAGTACTTC.

This clone was seen once. The chain links TRBV27 to TRBJ1-5, with D unclear. Trimming pared 6 bases from V and 4 bases from J, leaving 13 bases between. This CDR3 is 14 amino acids long. Looked up from germline, CDR1 is MNHEY and CDR2 is SMNVEV (reference sequence). The CDR3 here is CASRLAGANQPQHF. CDR3 nucleotide sequence: TGTGCCAGCAGGCTGGCCGGAGCGAATCAGCCCCAGCATTTT.

The genes are TRBV19 and TRBJ2-7; 12 bases match TRBD2. There are 16 residues in the CDR3. The germline V gene has CDR1 LNHDA and CDR2 SQIVND (reference sequence). V shed 5 bases, J shed 5 bases, and the junction held 10 bases outside the gene matches. Here the CDR3 reads CASSATSGRFKNEQYF. The CDR3 DNA reads as TGTGCCAGTAGTGCAACTAGCGGGAGGTTTAAGAACGAGCAGTACTTC.

This clone was seen once. The chain employs TRBV11-1 and TRBJ2-3; D not resolved. The CDR3 extends over 13 amino acids. From germline, CDR1 is SGHAT and CDR2 FQDESV (reference sequence). Trimming took 1 base from V and 3 from J, leaving 5 bases between them. CDR3 in amino acids: CASSLGITDTQYF. The CDR3 DNA reads as TGTGCCAGCAGCTTAGGTATAACAGATACGCAGTATTTT.

This chain connects TRBV7-3 to TRBJ2-2; no clear D gene. The CDR3 is 14 amino acids. Deletions cut 5 bases from V and 5 bases from J, with 12 bases between. From germline, CDR1 is SGHTA and CDR2 FQGTGA. CDR3 sequence: CASSLKAGTGELFF. The CDR3 DNA follows: TGTGCCAGCAGCCTTAAAGCAGGAACCGGGGAGCTGTTTTTT. The entire variable domain, with the rest obtained from reference TRBV7-3 and TRBJ2-2, is as follows: GAGVSQTPSNKVTEKGKYVELRCDPISGHTALYWYRQSLGQGPEFLIYFQGTGAADDSGLPNDRFFAVRPEGSVSTLKIQRTERGDSAVYLCASSLKAGTGELFFGEGSRLTVL.

The chain couples TRBV5-1 to TRBJ2-7, with D possibly TRBD1 on 5 matching bases. Germline CDR1 and CDR2: SGHRS and YFSETQ. CDR3 size: 15 residues. Trimming cost V 4 bases and J 2 bases, with 16 bases left between them. CDR3 residues: CASSRTGQQAYEQYF. DNA for the CDR3: TGCGCCAGCAGCCGAACAGGCCAACAAGCCTACGAGCAGTACTTC.

The CDR3 sequence: CASSLLSSGGFTGELFF. The CDR3 DNA is TGTGCCAGCAGCCTCCTCAGCTCAGGGGGATTCACCGGGGAGCTGTTTTTT. This chain joins TRBV5-6 and TRBJ2-2; 7 nucleotides align to TRBD1. This CDR3 region has 17 residues. Trimming at V came to 4 bases and at J to 4 bases, leaving 13 bases not matched to a gene. From germline, CDR1 is SGHDT and CDR2 YYEEEE.

The J gene is TRBJ1-5, the V gene TRBV4-1, with a weak D call TRBD1 (6 bases). There are 15 residues in the CDR3. Germline CDR1 reads MGHRA; CDR2 reads YSYEKL. The V gene lost 1 base and the J gene lost 9 bases, with 16 bases spanning the gap. The CDR3: CASSQGTVPRWPQHF. CDR3 DNA: TGCGCCAGCAGCCAAGGGACAGTCCCAAGGTGGCCCCAGCATTTT.

V is TRBV18 and J is TRBJ1-2; 7 bases map to TRBD1. Per the germline V gene, CDR1 is KGHSH and CDR2 is LQKENI. CDR3 length: 13 residues. J was trimmed by 2 bases and V by 3 bases; bases with no gene match: 0. The CDR3 loop reads CASSPGQNYGYTF. DNA for the CDR3: TGTGCCAGCTCACCGGGACAGAACTATGGCTACACCTTC.

The rearrangement uses TRBV14 and TRBJ2-5, with 8 bases matching TRBD2. Germline loops: CDR1 SGHDN, CDR2 FVKESK. V lost 3 bases and J lost 2; bases outside the gene matches: 11. The CDR3 totals 17 residues. This chain's CDR3 is CASSHLSGSTYQETQYF. CDR3 sequence (DNA): TGTGCCAGCAGCCATCTAAGCGGGAGTACTTATCAAGAGACCCAGTACTTC.

V gene TRBV25-1 combines with J gene TRBJ1-4; possible D gene TRBD1, 5 bases. This CDR3 region has 15 residues. V lost 8 bases, J lost 8 bases, and 21 bases lay in between. The germline V gene has CDR1 MGHDK and CDR2 SYGVNS. Written as DNA, the CDR3 is TGTGCCAGCTCGCTCTCTCCGGGACTCTTCGAAAAACTGTTTTTT. Translated, it gives CASSLSPGLFEKLFF.

This chain uses TRBV6-5 with TRBJ2-2; 11 bases are shared with TRBD2. The junction had 1 base not matched to a gene; V was cut back by 7 bases and J by 3 bases. Germline values: CDR1 MNHEY, CDR2 SVGAGI. This CDR3 is 14 amino acids long. CDR3 residues: CASMGLADTGELFF. CDR3 bases: TGTGCCAGCATGGGACTAGCGGACACCGGGGAGCTGTTTTTT.

The table lists this clone with a few counts. The rearrangement joins TRBV5-1 to TRBJ1-1; tentative D call: TRBD1 (5 bases). CDR3 length: 12 residues. Germline V gene sequence: CDR1 SGHRS, CDR2 YFSETQ. V lost 2 bases and J lost 6, with 8 bases in between. This chain's CDR3 is CASSLAGPEAFF. The CDR3 DNA sequence: TGCGCCAGCAGCTTAGCGGGGCCTGAAGCTTTCTTT.

The J gene is TRBJ1-3, the V gene TRBV27; D perhaps matches TRBD1 (6 bases). The CDR3 is 16 amino acids. Trimming left V 6 bases short and J 0 bases short, with 15 bases between. Germline V lookup: CDR1 MNHEY, CDR2 SMNVEV (reference sequence). The CDR3 DNA reads TGTGCCAGCAGCTTAGGGGGGGCCTACTCTGGAAACACCATATATTTT. Amino acids: CASSLGGAYSGNTIYF.

V and J are TRBV19 and TRBJ1-1; D call uncertain. V gave up 7 bases and J gave up 0 bases, with 12 bases separating them. Germline assignment: CDR1 LNHDA and CDR2 SQIVND (reference sequence). The CDR3 sequence is 14 residues long. In DNA form, the CDR3 reads TGTGCCAGTACCCCGTTGGGCCTGAACACTGAAGCTTTCTTT. This translates into CASTPLGLNTEAFF.

This chain connects TRBV10-3 to TRBJ1-1, with 8 bases aligning to TRBD1. CDR1 is ENHRY and CDR2 is SYGVKD in the germline V gene. V dropped 4 bases and J dropped 1; count of bases not matched to a gene: 2. This CDR3 contains 14 residues. CDR3 in DNA: TGTGCCATCAGTGGGACAGGGAGGAACACTGAAGCTTTCTTT. It codes for CAISGTGRNTEAFF.

The chain is built from TRBV7-9 and TRBJ2-1, with D possibly matching TRBD2 (5 bases). The V gene's germline CDR1 is SEHNR and CDR2 FQNEAQ (reference sequence). This CDR3 region has 17 residues. Trimming removed 5 bases at V and 7 bases at J, with 24 bases between. The CDR3 sequence is CASSLDPLRLGDNEQFF. The CDR3 nucleotides read TGTGCCAGCAGCCTAGACCCCCTTAGGTTGGGAGATAATGAGCAGTTCTTC.

The chain is built from TRBV28 and TRBJ2-1; TRBD2 aligns across 8 bases. CDR1 and CDR2 (germline): MDHEN, SYDVKM. This CDR3 is 17 amino acids long. The V segment lost 2 bases and the J segment 6 bases; nucleotides outside the gene matches: 12. In DNA form, the CDR3 reads TGTGCCAGCAGTTTAGGGACTAGATTTGAATTCGCCAATGAGCAGTTCTTC. Translated: CASSLGTRFEFANEQFF.

V usage is TRBV18 and J usage is TRBJ2-3; TRBD2 aligns across 9 bases. The CDR3 length is 16 residues. Germline trimming cut 3 bases from V and 7 bases from J; bases unmatched to any gene: 11. Germline CDR1 reads KGHSH; CDR2 reads LQKENI. The CDR3 sequence is CASSPTGTSLSNTQYF. DNA for the CDR3: TGTGCCAGCTCACCCACAGGGACTAGCCTCTCAAATACGCAGTATTTT.

The chain carries TRBV10-3 and TRBJ1-6; D remains ambiguous. The CDR3 runs 14 residues. Germline CDR1 and CDR2: ENHRY and SYGVKD. V was trimmed by 9 bases and J by 9 bases, leaving 18 bases between them. Here the CDR3 DNA reads TGTGCCATGAGCGACCTCCCTCGGGGTTCACCCCTCCACTTT. This translates into CAMSDLPRGSPLHF.

The genes are TRBV28 and TRBJ2-1; 11 bases fit TRBD2. The ends lost 6 bases at V and 3 bases at J; junction bases unmatched: 7. The length of the CDR3 is 16 residues. Germline CDR1 and CDR2: MDHEN and SYDVKM. In DNA, the CDR3 is TGTGCCAGCAGGCCGCGACTAGCGGGAAACTACAATGAGCAGTTCTTC. Its translation is CASRPRLAGNYNEQFF.

The V call is TRBV9, the J call TRBJ2-7, with 9 bases matching TRBD1. The CDR3 runs to 15 residues. CDR1 and CDR2 (germline): SGDLS, YYNGEE. The ends lost 0 bases at V and 1 base at J; junction bases unmatched: 2. DNA for the CDR3: TGTGCCAGCAGCGTAGGGGGGACAGGGTCCTACGAGCAGTACTTC. This translates into CASSVGGTGSYEQYF.